Presented here are 21 T cell receptor beta chains from one specimen sequenced in a study of Graves' ophthalmopathy and Graves' hyperthyroidism. RNA transcripts were the template, and TCR beta CDR3 regions were amplified from them. HTBI-primed RT-PCR formed the first round, and a multiplex PCR formed the second. TCRdb passed the multiplex PCR reads through MiXCR, listing each CDR3 protein once. Counted here are over 500,000 distinct CDR3 sequences, 22% occurring once; the ten biggest clones make up more than 5.5%. The sequenced sample consisted of peripheral blood. These receptors originate from a woman in her late teens or twenties with stable Graves' hyperthyroidism. Some clones in this sample may be carry-over from other donors' samples.

In this sample, this clonotype turned up many times. The chain couples TRBV29-1 to TRBJ1-1; D is perhaps TRBD1 (5 bases). The CDR3 contains 13 residues. Germline CDR1 reads SQVTM; CDR2 reads ANQGSEA. The germline V and J ends were trimmed by 7 bases and 0 bases, with 12 bases remaining between them. The CDR3 region has the DNA TGCAGCGGGGGTGTGGGGCTGAACACTGAAGCTTTCTTT. Translated, it gives CSGGVGLNTEAFF.

This clonotype was seen ten or more times. The chain recombines TRBV11-2 with TRBJ2-5, with 13 bases aligning to TRBD2. CDR1 SGHAT and CDR2 FQNNGV come from the germline V gene. The length of the CDR3 is 15 residues. The V and J ends lost 5 bases and 5 bases, in that order; junction bases with no gene match: 5. This chain's CDR3 is CASSLGTSGVETQYF. CDR3 bases: TGTGCCAGCAGCCTCGGGACTAGCGGGGTTGAGACCCAGTACTTC.

This clonotype was seen many times. The chain couples TRBV10-3 to TRBJ1-1; unclear D gene. V was shortened by 3 bases and J by 4 bases, with 15 bases between the two germline ends. The CDR3 has 15 residues. Per germline, CDR1 ENHRY and CDR2 SYGVKD. The CDR3 sequence is CAISDAGRRGTEAFF. CDR3 bases: TGTGCCATCAGTGATGCCGGCCGGCGAGGCACTGAAGCTTTCTTT.

This clonotype was recorded a few times. The genes are TRBV7-2 and TRBJ1-1; D is unclear. Trimming took 1 base from V and 11 from J, leaving 14 bases between them. Per the germline V gene, CDR1 is SGHTA and CDR2 is FQGNSA. The CDR3 is made up of 13 amino acids. CDR3 sequence reads: CASSLGGRAVAFF. In DNA form, the CDR3 reads TGTGCCAGCAGCTTAGGGGGTAGGGCGGTGGCTTTCTTT.

The V and J genes are TRBV7-2 and TRBJ2-5, with 8 bases fitting TRBD1. The CDR3 has 16 residues. The trim removed 5 bases at V and 3 bases at J, leaving 11 bases unmatched. CDR1 is SGHTA, CDR2 FQGNSA, per germline. The CDR3 is CASSPRGRGRKETQYF. The CDR3 DNA reads TGTGCCAGCAGCCCAAGGGGCAGGGGGCGGAAAGAGACCCAGTACTTC.

This clonotype was counted between two and nine times. One base away lies a much larger clone, so this may be a sequencing read error. The chain combines TRBV20-1 with TRBJ2-2; no clear D gene. The CDR3 is made up of 13 amino acids. With 3 bases removed from V and 3 bases from J, the gap between germline ends came to 8 bases. From germline, CDR1 is DFQATT and CDR2 SNEGSKA (reference sequence). CDR3 DNA: TGCAGTGCTAGGAGTTACCACACCGGGGAGCTGTTTTTT. Protein: CSARSYHTGELFF.

The genes are TRBV18 and TRBJ1-1, with 8 bases fitting TRBD1. The CDR3 has 15 amino acids. V trimming: 2 bases; J trimming: 5 bases; junction bases outside the gene matches: 7. The germline V gene encodes CDR1 KGHSH and CDR2 LQKENI. The CDR3 nucleotides are TGTGCCAGCTCACCAGTGGACAGGGCAGGAACTGAAGCTTTCTTT. Translating it yields CASSPVDRAGTEAFF.

The gene calls are TRBV6-1 and TRBJ1-2; D is uncertain. CDR3 length: 12 amino acids. Germline values: CDR1 MNHNS, CDR2 SASEGT. Trimming took off 6 bases at V and 3 bases at J, with 8 bases between the two ends. DNA for the CDR3: TGTGCCAGCAGGACTCTAGACTATGGCTACACCTTC. It yields the protein CASRTLDYGYTF.

At least ten counts were recorded for this clonotype. The chain recombines TRBV4-1 with TRBJ2-7, with TRBD1 matching over 7 bases. V lost 1 base, J lost 2 bases, and 5 bases stayed unmatched. The germline V gene has CDR1 MGHRA and CDR2 YSYEKL. This CDR3 spans 15 amino acids. CDR3 amino acids: CASSQAGTAAYEQYF. In nucleotides, the CDR3 is TGCGCCAGCAGCCAAGCAGGGACAGCAGCCTACGAGCAGTACTTC.

This clonotype has a count of ten or more. This chain joins TRBV28 and TRBJ1-5, with no clear D. The CDR3 totals 12 residues. Between the trimmed V and J ends, which lost 6 bases and 7 bases, there was a span of 10 bases. CDR1 is MDHEN, CDR2 SYDVKM, per germline. CDR3 sequence: CASRPYMQPQHF. Written as DNA, the CDR3 is TGTGCCAGCAGGCCATACATGCAGCCCCAGCATTTT.

This clonotype was counted at least ten times. The rearrangement joins TRBV28 to TRBJ2-7; no clear D. The germline CDR1 and CDR2 sequences are MDHEN and SYDVKM. The V end lost 2 bases, the J end lost 3 bases, and 8 bases lay between the germline ends. There are 13 residues in the CDR3. The CDR3 region is CASSLIVRYEQYF. The CDR3 DNA reads as TGTGCCAGCAGTTTAATCGTCCGCTACGAGCAGTACTTC.

The V call is TRBV3-1, the J call TRBJ1-2; a possible D gene is TRBD1 (6 bases). The V end lost 3 bases, the J end lost 7 bases, and 18 bases lay between the germline ends. The CDR3 totals 15 residues. Germline V gives CDR1 LGHDT, CDR2 YNNKEL (reference sequence). The CDR3 loop reads CASSQLRQGLSGYTF. The DNA of the CDR3 is TGTGCCAGCAGCCAGCTCAGGCAGGGGTTGAGTGGCTACACCTTC.

On this clonotype: At one boundary the junction diverges from the germline segment, which might be a read error. CDR3 coding DNA: TGTGCCAGCAGGGACTGGACGGATAATTCACCCTTCCACTTT. Its translation: CASRDWTDNSPFHF. The chain recombines TRBV27 with TRBJ1-6; D unresolved. This CDR3 has 14 residues. Germline CDR1 reads MNHEY; CDR2 reads SMNVEV (reference sequence).

V gene TRBV29-1 combines with J gene TRBJ1-2, with TRBD1 as a possible D gene (5 bases). This CDR3 is built from 12 residues. V lost 4 bases and J 4 bases, leaving 10 bases between the germline ends. From germline, CDR1 is SQVTM and CDR2 ANQGSEA. CDR3 amino acids: CSVVGALYGYTF. CDR3 nucleotide sequence: TGCAGCGTTGTTGGGGCTCTCTATGGCTACACCTTC.

This clonotype was observed many times. The chain is built from TRBV9 and TRBJ2-7; tentatively, D is TRBD1 (7 bases). Between the trimmed V and J ends, which lost 4 bases and 2 bases, there was a span of 16 bases. Germline V gene sequence: CDR1 SGDLS, CDR2 YYNGEE. The CDR3 consists of 15 residues. CDR3 in amino acids: CASSPGGQGAYEQYF. CDR3 nucleotides: TGTGCCAGCAGCCCTGGGGGGCAGGGGGCCTACGAGCAGTACTTC. Full variable domain (remainder filled in from reference TRBV9 and TRBJ2-7): DSGVTQTPKHLITATGQRVTLRCSPRSGDLSVYWYQQSLDQGLQFLIQYYNGEERAKGNILERFSAQQFPDLHSELNLSSLELGDSALYFCASSPGGQGAYEQYFGPGTRLTVT.

In this sample, this clonotype turned up many times. V usage is TRBV20-1 and J usage is TRBJ2-7, with 8 bases identical to TRBD1. The CDR3 covers 14 residues. Germline trimming cut 4 bases from V and 4 bases from J; bases unmatched to any gene: 9. The V gene's germline CDR1 is DFQATT and CDR2 SNEGSKA (reference sequence). The CDR3 DNA is TGCAGTGCTAATCCTAGAGGACAGGGATACGAGCAGTACTTC. This codes for CSANPRGQGYEQYF.

The sample holds many counts of this clonotype. The chain employs TRBV5-8 and TRBJ1-1; D remains unclear. The CDR3 sequence is 14 residues long. Trimming shortened V by 4 bases and J by 4 bases, and 14 bases separated the two germline ends. Germline V lookup: CDR1 SGHTS, CDR2 YDEGEE. The CDR3 DNA is TGTGCCAGCAGCCGCCTTGACCGTGGCACTGAAGCTTTCTTT. This encodes CASSRLDRGTEAFF. Full variable domain (rest looked up from reference TRBV5-8 and TRBJ1-1): EAGVTQSPTHLIKTRGQQATLRCSPISGHTSVYWYQQALGLGLQFLLWYDEGEERNRGNFPPRFSGRQFPNYSSELNVNALELEDSALYLCASSRLDRGTEAFFGQGTRLTVV.

On this clonotype itself: Being one base from a much bigger clone, this may be a read error. The chain uses TRBV6-1 and TRBJ1-1, with D unclear. CDR1 is MNHNS and CDR2 is SASEGT in the germline V gene. The V gene lost 6 bases and the J gene lost 0 bases, with 11 bases spanning the gap. The CDR3 is 14 amino acids. CDR3 nucleotide sequence: TGTGCCAGCAGGAAGGACGGCATGAACACTGAAGCTTTCTTT. Amino acid sequence: CASRKDGMNTEAFF.

The table lists this clonotype with many counts. V gene TRBV2 combines with J gene TRBJ1-1; D remains ambiguous. The CDR3 is made up of 11 amino acids. Trimming pared 11 bases from V and 4 bases from J, leaving 11 bases between. Germline V lookup: CDR1 SNHLY, CDR2 FYNNEI. CDR3 DNA sequence: TGTGCCTTCCGGGCCGGCACTGAAGCTTTCTTT. Translation: CAFRAGTEAFF. Full variable domain (missing parts from reference TRBV2 and TRBJ1-1): EPEVTQTPSHQVTQMGQEVILRCVPISNHLYFYWYRQILGQKVEFLVSFYNNEISEKSEIFDDQFSVERPDGSNFTLKIRSTKLEDSAMYFCAFRAGTEAFFGQGTRLTVV.

This clonotype has ten or more counts. The chain employs TRBV11-2 and TRBJ2-7, with TRBD1 matching 7 bases. The CDR3 runs to 13 residues. The V gene's germline CDR1 is SGHAT and CDR2 FQNNGV. The V gene end was trimmed by 2 bases and the J gene end by 7 bases; junction bases not matched to a gene: 5. CDR3 region: CASSLTGVGEQYF. CDR3 nucleotide sequence: TGTGCCAGCAGCTTAACAGGGGTGGGTGAGCAGTACTTC.

This clonotype is a singleton in its sample. The CDR3 region has the DNA TGTGCCAGCAGCCGCGACAAGGGGTACACTGAAGCTTTCTTT. Amino acid sequence: CASSRDKGYTEAFF. This rearrangement joins TRBV5-4 to TRBJ1-1; possible D gene TRBD1, 5 bases. There are 14 residues in the CDR3. Germline V gene sequence: CDR1 SGHNT, CDR2 YYREEE (reference sequence). Trimming cost V 4 bases and J 3 bases, with 13 bases left between them.